This TCR beta chain comes out of a study of blood T cell repertoires in COVID-19 (dated by TCRdb to 2019 to 2021). In the study overall: The collaborator samples originated in the United States, Italy and Spain and spanned the acute and convalescent phases of COVID-19. A de-identified subject ID, COVID-19 status, age in years and sex were almost always included in the sample metadata. Subjects who had been exposed to COVID-19, were actively infected with it, or had recovered from it provided the deeply sampled blood TCRbeta repertoires that made up the dataset. The samples were drawn from the first 160 participants of the ongoing ImmuneRACE study and from some 1,300 subjects provided by 6 global collaborators. The prospective study material was composed of cDNA or gDNA derived from T cells, B-cell-depleted T cells, or PBMCs. HLA class I and class II types, where available, came from metadata supplied by the sample provider rather than from assay-based typing. A freely available public database, intended as a resource for researchers studying the immune response to SARS-CoV-2, is where the repertoires were released.

Each collaborating institution followed its own protocols to collect whole blood in K2EDTA tubes. For TCRbeta analysis, collaborators shipped samples as frozen whole blood, isolated PBMCs, or DNA extracted from either of those sample types. The paper's findings and limits, for the study overall: The amount of clinical and demographic metadata varied by source and participant and was provided uncurated.

This clone has only a few counts. Its antigen remains unidentified. Base qualities are not recorded, but no much larger clone differs from it by a single base. TCRbeta CDR3 regions were amplified from genomic DNA using the immunoSEQ Assay, a bias-controlled multiplex PCR. The paper's data handling went like this. The number of nucleated cells in each sample was estimated from the amplification of reference gene primers within the assay. To quantify the absolute abundance of each unique TCRbeta CDR3 rearrangement, sequence reads were collapsed and filtered. For each sample, productive Simpson clonality was calculated as the square root of Simpson's diversity index across productive rearrangements. TCRdb stores this immuneACCESS table with in-frame sequences only. Part of the clones is absent; in the studies checked, under half of the shortfall reflects unresolved V genes, and no reason is known for the rest. D and trimming come from the DNA, and the V and J calls and clone size come from that table. The sample table holds approximately 260,000 clones, of which approximately 79% were seen once. Approximately 4.9% of the sample is held by the ten biggest clonotypes.

This sequence was found in a woman older than 75 with active or convalescent COVID-19. Material: peripheral blood.

The DNA sequence is TGTGCCAGCAGGTGGGGGCCAAATGAAAAACTGTTTTTT. It specifies CASRWGPNEKLFF. The sequence is built from TRBV28 and TRBJ1-4; the best D guess is TRBD1, with 6 bases matching. V is cut by 6 bases and J by 5 bases, and the space between the germline ends is 10 bases. Measured from the cysteine to the phenylalanine, the CDR3 is 13 residues long. Only the CDR3 DNA is retained, 39 bases long and in frame from the first base. Looking up the germline V gene yields CDR1 MDHEN and CDR2 SYDVKM.